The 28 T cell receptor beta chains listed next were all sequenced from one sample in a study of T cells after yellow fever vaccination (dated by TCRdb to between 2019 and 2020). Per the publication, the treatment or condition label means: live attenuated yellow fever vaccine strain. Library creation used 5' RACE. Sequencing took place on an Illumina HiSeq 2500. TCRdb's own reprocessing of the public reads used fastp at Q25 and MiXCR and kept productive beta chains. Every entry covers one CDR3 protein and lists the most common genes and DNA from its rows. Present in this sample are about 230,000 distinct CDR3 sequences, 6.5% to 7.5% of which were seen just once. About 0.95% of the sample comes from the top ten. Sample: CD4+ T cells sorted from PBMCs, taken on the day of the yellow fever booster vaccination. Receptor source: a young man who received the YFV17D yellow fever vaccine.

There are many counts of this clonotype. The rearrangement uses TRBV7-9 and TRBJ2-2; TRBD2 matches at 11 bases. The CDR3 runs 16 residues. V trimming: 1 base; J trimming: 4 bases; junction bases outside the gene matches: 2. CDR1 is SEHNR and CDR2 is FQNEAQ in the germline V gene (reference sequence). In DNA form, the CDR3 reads TGTGCCAGCAGCTTAGGACTAGCGGGACCCACCGGGGAGCTGTTTTTT. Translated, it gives CASSLGLAGPTGELFF.

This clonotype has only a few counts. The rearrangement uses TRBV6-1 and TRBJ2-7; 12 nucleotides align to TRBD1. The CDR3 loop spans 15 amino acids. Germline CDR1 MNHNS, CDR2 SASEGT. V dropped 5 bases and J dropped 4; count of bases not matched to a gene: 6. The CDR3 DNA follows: TGTGCCAGCAGTAAGGGACAGGGGGCTTTTTACGAGCAGTACTTC. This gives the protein CASSKGQGAFYEQYF.

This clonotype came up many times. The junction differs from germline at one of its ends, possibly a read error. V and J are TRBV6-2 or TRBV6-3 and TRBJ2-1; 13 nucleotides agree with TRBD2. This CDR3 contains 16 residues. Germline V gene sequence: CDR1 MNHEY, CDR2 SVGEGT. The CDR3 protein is CASSPHTGTSGTAWLF. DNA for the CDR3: TGTGCCAGCAGTCCTCACACAGGGACTAGCGGGACTGCGTGGCTCTTC.

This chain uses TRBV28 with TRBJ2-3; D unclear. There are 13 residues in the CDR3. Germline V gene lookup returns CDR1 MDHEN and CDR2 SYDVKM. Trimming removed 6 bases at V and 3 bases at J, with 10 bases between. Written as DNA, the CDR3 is TGTGCCAGCAGACTAATTCAGACAGATACGCAGTATTTT. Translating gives CASRLIQTDTQYF.

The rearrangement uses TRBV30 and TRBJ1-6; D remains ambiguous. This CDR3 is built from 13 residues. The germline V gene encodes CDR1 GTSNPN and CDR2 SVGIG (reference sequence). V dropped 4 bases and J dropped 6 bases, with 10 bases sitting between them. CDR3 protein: CAWKSLVNSPLHF. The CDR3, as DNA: TGTGCCTGGAAATCTCTGGTTAATTCACCCCTCCACTTT.

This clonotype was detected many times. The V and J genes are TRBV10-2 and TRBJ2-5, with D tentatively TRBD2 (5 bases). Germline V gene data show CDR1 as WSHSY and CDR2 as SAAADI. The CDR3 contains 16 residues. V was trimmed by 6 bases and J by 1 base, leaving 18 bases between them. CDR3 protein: CASSERLAAGQETQYF. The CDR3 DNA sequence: TGCGCCAGCAGCGAGCGACTCGCCGCGGGCCAAGAGACCCAGTACTTC.

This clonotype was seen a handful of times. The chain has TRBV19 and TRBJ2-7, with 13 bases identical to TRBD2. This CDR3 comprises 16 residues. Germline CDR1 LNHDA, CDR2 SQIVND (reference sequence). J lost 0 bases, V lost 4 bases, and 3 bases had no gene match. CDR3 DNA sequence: TGTGCCAGTAGTAGGACTAGCGGGAGCAGCTCCTACGAGCAGTACTTC. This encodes CASSRTSGSSSYEQYF.

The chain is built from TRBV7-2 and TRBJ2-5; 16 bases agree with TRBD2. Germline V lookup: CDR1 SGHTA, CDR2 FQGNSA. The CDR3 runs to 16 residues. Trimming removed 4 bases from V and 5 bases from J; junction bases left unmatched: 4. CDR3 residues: CASSSGLAGGPETQYF. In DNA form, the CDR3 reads TGTGCCAGCAGCTCGGGACTAGCGGGAGGGCCGGAGACCCAGTACTTC.

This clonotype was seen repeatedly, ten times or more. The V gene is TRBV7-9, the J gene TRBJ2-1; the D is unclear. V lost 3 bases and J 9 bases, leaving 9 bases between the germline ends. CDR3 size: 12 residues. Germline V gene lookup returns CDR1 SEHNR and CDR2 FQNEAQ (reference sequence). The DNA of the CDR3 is TGTGCCAGCAGCTTCCCCCGAAGTGAGCAGTTCTTC. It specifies CASSFPRSEQFF.

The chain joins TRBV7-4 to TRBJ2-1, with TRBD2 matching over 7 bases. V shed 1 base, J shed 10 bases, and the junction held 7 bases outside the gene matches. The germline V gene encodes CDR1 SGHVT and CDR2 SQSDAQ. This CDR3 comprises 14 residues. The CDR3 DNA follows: TGTGCCAGCAGCTTAGACGGGGGGACGGACGAGCAGTTCTTC. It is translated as CASSLDGGTDEQFF.

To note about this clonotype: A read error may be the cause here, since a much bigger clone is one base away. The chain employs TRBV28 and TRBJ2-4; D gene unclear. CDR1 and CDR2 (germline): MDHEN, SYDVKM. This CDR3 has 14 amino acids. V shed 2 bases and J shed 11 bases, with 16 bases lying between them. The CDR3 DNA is TGTGCCAGCAGTTTACCTAACAGTGGGCGAGTTCAGTACTTC. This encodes CASSLPNSGRVQYF.

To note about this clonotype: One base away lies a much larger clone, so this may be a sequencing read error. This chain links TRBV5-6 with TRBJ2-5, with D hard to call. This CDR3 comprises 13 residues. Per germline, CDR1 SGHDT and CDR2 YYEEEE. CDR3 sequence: CASILIHKETQYF. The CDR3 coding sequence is TGTGCCAGCATCTTGATTCATAAAGAGACCCAGTACTTC.

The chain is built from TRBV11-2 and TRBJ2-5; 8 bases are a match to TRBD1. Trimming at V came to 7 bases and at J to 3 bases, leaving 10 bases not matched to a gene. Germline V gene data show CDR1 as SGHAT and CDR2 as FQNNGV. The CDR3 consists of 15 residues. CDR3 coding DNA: TGTGCCAGCAATCGCGCAGGGGGCTCGGAAGAGACCCAGTACTTC. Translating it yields CASNRAGGSEETQYF.

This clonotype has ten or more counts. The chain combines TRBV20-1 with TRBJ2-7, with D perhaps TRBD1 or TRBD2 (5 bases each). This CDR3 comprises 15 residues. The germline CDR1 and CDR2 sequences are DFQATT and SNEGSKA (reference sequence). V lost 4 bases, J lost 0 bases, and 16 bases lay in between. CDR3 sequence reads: CSATATGGSSYEQYF. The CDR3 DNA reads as TGCAGTGCTACTGCGACTGGGGGAAGCTCCTACGAGCAGTACTTC.

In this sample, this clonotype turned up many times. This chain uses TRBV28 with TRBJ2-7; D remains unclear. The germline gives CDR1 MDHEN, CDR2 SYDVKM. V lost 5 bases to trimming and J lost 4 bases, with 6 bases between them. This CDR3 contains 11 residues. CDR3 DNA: TGTGCCAGCAGTAAGGATTACGAGCAGTACTTC. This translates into CASSKDYEQYF.

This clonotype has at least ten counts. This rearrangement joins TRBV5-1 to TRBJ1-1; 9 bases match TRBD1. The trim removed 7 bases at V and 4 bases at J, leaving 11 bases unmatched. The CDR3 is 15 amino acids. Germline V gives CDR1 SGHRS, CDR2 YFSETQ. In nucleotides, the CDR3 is TGCGCCAGCGGAAACCGGACAGGGGAAGGCACTGAAGCTTTCTTT. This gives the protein CASGNRTGEGTEAFF.

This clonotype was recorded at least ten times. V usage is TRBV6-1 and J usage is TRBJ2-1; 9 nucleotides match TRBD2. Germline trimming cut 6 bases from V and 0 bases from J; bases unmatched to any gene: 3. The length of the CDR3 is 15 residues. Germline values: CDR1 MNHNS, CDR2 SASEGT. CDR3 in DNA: TGTGCCAGCAGGCAACTAGCGGGCTCCTACAATGAGCAGTTCTTC. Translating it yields CASRQLAGSYNEQFF.

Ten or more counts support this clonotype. CDR3 sequence: CASSTRQGTYYEQYF. CDR3 bases: TGTGCCAGCAGCACGCGACAAGGGACCTACTACGAGCAGTACTTC. The chain links TRBV21-1 to TRBJ2-7. TRBV21-1 is reported as a pseudogene. This CDR3 has 15 residues.

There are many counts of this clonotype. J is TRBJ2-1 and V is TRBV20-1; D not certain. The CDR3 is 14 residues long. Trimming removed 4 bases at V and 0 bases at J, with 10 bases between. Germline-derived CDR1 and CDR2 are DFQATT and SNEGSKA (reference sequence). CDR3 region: CSATDPSSYNEQFF. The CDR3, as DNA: TGCAGTGCTACTGACCCGAGCTCCTACAATGAGCAGTTCTTC.

CDR3 nucleotides: TGTGCCTGGAGTGGTAGATCTACAGGGGTTGGCGCAGATACGCAGTATTTT. Translated, it gives CAWSGRSTGVGADTQYF. This sequence joins TRBV30 and TRBJ2-3, with 7 bases identical to TRBD1. Germline V gene data show CDR1 as GTSNPN and CDR2 as SVGIG (reference sequence). With 1 base clipped from V and 4 bases from J, the junction kept 14 bases outside the gene matches. This CDR3 has 17 amino acids.

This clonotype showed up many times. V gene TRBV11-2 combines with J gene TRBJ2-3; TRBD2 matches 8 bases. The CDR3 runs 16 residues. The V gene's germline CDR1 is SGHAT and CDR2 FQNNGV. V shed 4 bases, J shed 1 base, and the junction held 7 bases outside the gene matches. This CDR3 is CASSSGGTVGTDTQYF. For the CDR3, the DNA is TGTGCCAGCAGCTCGGGGGGGACGGTCGGCACAGATACGCAGTATTTT.

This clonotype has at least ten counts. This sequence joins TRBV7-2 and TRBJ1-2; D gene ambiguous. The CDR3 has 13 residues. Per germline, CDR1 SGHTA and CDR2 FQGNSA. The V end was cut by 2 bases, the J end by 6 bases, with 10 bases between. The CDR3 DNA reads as TGTGCCAGCAGCTTATCCCCCCCAGATGGCTACACCTTC. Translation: CASSLSPPDGYTF.

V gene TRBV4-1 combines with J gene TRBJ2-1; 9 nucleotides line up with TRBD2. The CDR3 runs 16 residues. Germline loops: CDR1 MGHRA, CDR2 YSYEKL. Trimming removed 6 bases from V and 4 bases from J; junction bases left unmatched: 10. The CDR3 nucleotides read TGCGCCAGCAGTCCCGGGACTAGCAATTCATACAATGAGCAGTTCTTC. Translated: CASSPGTSNSYNEQFF.

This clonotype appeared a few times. The CDR3: CASSYSGGPPQHF. CDR3 coding DNA: TGTGCCAGCAGTTACTCGGGGGGTCCGCCCCAGCATTTT. The chain recombines TRBV6-5 with TRBJ1-5, with a weak D call TRBD1 (5 bases). V was shortened by 0 bases and J by 9 bases, with 9 bases between the two germline ends. The CDR3 has 13 residues. CDR1 MNHEY and CDR2 SVGAGI come from the germline V gene.

The CDR3 loop reads CASSSLDRQYF. The DNA for the CDR3 is TGTGCCAGCAGCTCCTTGGATCGTCAGTACTTC. The chain couples TRBV7-2 to TRBJ2-5; D is unclear. The CDR3 is made up of 11 amino acids. With 4 bases removed from V and 11 bases from J, the gap between germline ends came to 11 bases. Germline values: CDR1 SGHTA, CDR2 FQGNSA.

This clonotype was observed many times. The chain's CDR3 is CAISESDRGSYEQYF. The CDR3 nucleotides are TGTGCCATCAGTGAAAGTGACAGGGGCTCCTACGAGCAGTACTTC. This chain links TRBV10-3 with TRBJ2-7; TRBD1 matches at 8 bases. This CDR3 has 15 amino acids. J gave up 0 bases and V 3 bases, and 4 bases lay outside the gene matches. CDR1 and CDR2 from the germline V gene are ENHRY and SYGVKD.

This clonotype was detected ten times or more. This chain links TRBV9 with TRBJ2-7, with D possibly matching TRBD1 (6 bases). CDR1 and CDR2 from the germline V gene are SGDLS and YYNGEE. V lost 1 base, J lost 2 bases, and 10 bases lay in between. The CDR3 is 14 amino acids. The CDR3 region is CASSVNGGTYEQYF. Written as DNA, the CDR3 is TGTGCCAGCAGCGTAAATGGGGGCACCTACGAGCAGTACTTC.

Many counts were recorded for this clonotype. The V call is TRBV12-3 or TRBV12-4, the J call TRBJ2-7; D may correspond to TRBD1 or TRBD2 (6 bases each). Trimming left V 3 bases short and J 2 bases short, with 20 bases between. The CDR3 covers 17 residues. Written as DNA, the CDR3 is TGTGCCAGCAGTTTTGGGGTTCTCGGGGGCCCTCCCTACGAGCAGTACTTC. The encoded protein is CASSFGVLGGPPYEQYF.